The present entry profiles one TCR beta chain with its context. The target antigen is unknown. Sequenced by immunoSEQ multiplex PCR; TCRdb stores in-frame clones only, minus some. The top ten hold roughly a third of the sample, which has approximately 22,000 clones, under 90% seen once. This entry comes from a study of EBV T-cell therapy then PD-1 blockade in nasopharyngeal carcinoma. The V and J ends lost 0 bases and 6 bases respectively, with 5 bases between them. The CDR3 consists of 12 residues. The germline gives CDR1 SGHRS, CDR2 YFSETQ. Time point given: 266 days after commencement of treatment, after nivolumab therapy. Treatment in this sample: AdE1-LMPpoly-expanded autologous EBV-specific T-cell therapy followed by anti-PD-1 nivolumab.

This TCR derives from a man aged 35-49 years with nasopharyngeal carcinoma. The specimen was CD8+ T cells from blood, collected around day 250 from a patient whose treatment included autologous EBV-specific T cells and nivolumab. The rearrangement links TRBV5-1 to TRBJ2-3; D remains ambiguous. The CDR3 coding sequence is TGCGCCAGCAGCTTGGCCGGGGATACGCAGTATTTT. Translated: CASSLAGDTQYF.